This T cell receptor beta chain is from a study of blood T cell repertoires in COVID-19. Membership in each cohort depended on participant-reported clinical history. Only in-frame clones appear in the TCRdb table, and some are missing; sequencing was by immunoSEQ multiplex PCR. The profile shows around 85,000 clones, around nine tenths of them singletons. The CDR3 consists of 13 residues. The V gene end was trimmed by 5 bases and the J gene end by 2 bases; junction bases not matched to a gene: 2. Looked up from germline, CDR1 is KGHSH and CDR2 is LQKENI. Sequencing was carried out using PBMCs or T cells enriched from blood (not recorded which). This TCR was sampled from a woman between 50 and 59 years old with acute COVID-19. The chain is built from TRBV18 and TRBJ1-1; 7 nucleotides match TRBD1. CDR3 loop: CASSDRVNTEAFF. CDR3 in DNA: TGTGCCAGCTCAGACAGGGTTAACACTGAAGCTTTCTTT.